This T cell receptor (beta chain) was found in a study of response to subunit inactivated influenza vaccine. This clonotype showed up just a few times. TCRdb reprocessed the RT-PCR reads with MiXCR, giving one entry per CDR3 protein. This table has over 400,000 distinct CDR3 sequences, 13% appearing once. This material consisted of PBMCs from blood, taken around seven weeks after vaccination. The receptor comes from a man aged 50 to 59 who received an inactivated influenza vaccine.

CDR3 bases: TGTGCCAGCAGTTCAAGCGCTCTGAACACTGAAGCTTTCTTT. This sequence encodes CASSSSALNTEAFF. The V call is TRBV27, the J call TRBJ1-1; D uncertain. The CDR3 length is 14 residues. Trimming shortened V by 4 bases and J by 0 bases, and 9 bases separated the two germline ends. Per the germline V gene, CDR1 is MNHEY and CDR2 is SMNVEV (reference sequence).